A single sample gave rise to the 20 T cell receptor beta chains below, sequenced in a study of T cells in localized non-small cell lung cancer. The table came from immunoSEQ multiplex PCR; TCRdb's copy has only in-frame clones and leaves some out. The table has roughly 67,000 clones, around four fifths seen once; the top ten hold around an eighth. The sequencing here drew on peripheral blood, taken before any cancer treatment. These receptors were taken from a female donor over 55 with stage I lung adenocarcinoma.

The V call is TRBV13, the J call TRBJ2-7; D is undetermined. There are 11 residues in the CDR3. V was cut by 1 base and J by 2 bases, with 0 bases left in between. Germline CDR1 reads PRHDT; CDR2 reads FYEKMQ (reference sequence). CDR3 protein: CASSLAYEQYF. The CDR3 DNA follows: TGTGCCAGCAGCTTAGCCTACGAGCAGTACTTC.

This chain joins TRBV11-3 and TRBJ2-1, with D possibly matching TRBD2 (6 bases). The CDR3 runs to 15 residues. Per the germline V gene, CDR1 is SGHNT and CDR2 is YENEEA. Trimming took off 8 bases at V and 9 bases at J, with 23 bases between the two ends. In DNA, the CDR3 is TGTGCCAGCGTCCCGGGAGTGGGCGGTGGATTTGAGCAGTTCTTC. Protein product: CASVPGVGGGFEQFF.

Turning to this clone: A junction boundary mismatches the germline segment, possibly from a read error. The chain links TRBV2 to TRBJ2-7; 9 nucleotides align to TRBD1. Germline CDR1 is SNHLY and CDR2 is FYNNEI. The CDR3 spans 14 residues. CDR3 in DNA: TGTGCCAGCAGGTCCGGGACAGGGTCCTACGAGCAGCACTTC. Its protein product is CASRSGTGSYEQHF.

The CDR3 loop reads CASSEALQGIPNQPQHF. The CDR3 coding sequence is TGTGCCAGCAGTGAAGCATTACAGGGGATCCCCAATCAGCCCCAGCATTTT. The rearrangement joins TRBV6-1 to TRBJ1-5, with 7 nucleotides matching TRBD1. Germline lookup yields CDR1 MNHNS and CDR2 SASEGT. The CDR3 covers 17 residues. The junction had 8 bases not matched to a gene; V was cut back by 0 bases and J by 3 bases.

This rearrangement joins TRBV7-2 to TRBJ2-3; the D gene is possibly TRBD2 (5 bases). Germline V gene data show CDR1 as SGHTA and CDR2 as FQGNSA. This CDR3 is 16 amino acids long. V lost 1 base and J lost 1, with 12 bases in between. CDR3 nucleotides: TGTGCCAGCAGCTTAGGCGGGCGGACGGGCACAGATACGCAGTATTTT. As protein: CASSLGGRTGTDTQYF.

This CDR3 is CASSLLAGAWEETQYF. The CDR3 DNA reads TGTGCCAGCTCACTCCTAGCGGGGGCTTGGGAAGAGACCCAGTACTTC. This chain connects TRBV18 to TRBJ2-5; the match to TRBD2 covers 10 bases. After removal of 4 bases from V and 3 bases from J, the junction contained 8 bases not matched to a gene. The germline CDR1 and CDR2 sequences are KGHSH and LQKENI. This CDR3 comprises 16 residues.

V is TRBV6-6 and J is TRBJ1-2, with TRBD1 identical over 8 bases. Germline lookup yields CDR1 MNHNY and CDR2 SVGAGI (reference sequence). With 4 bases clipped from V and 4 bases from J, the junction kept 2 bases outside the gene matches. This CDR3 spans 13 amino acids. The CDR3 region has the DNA TGTGCCAGCAGTTCTCAGGGGGCCTATGGCTACACCTTC. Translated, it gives CASSSQGAYGYTF.

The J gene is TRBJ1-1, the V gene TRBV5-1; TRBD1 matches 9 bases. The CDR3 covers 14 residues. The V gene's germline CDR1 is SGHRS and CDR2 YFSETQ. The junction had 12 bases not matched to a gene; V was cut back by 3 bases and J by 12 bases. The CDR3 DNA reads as TGCGCCAGCAGCTCGCAACCGGGACAGGGTATGTCTTTCTTT. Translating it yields CASSSQPGQGMSFF. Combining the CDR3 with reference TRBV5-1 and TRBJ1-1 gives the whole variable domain KAGVTQTPRYLIKTRGQQVTLSCSPISGHRSVSWYQQTPGQGLQFLFEYFSETQRNKGNFPGRFSGRQFSNSRSEMNVSTLELGDSALYLCASSSQPGQGMSFFGQGTRLTVV.

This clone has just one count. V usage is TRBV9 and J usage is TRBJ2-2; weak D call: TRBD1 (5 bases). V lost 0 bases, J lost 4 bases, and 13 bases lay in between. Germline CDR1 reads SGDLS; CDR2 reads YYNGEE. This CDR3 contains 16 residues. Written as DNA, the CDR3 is TGTGCCAGCAGCGTAGCTGGAACAGGTGGCACCGGGGAGCTGTTTTTT. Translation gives CASSVAGTGGTGELFF.

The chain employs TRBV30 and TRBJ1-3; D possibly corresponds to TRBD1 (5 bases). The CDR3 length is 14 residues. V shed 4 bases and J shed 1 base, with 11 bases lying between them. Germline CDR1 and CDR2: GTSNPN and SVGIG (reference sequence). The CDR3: CAWTPGASGNTIYF. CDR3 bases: TGTGCCTGGACTCCTGGGGCATCTGGAAACACCATATATTTT. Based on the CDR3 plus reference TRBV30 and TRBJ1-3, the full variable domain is SQTIHQWPATLVQPVGSPLSLECTVEGTSNPNLYWYRQAAGRGLQLLFYSVGIGQISSEVPQNLSASRPQDRQFILSSKKLLLSDSGFYLCAWTPGASGNTIYFGEGSWLTVV.

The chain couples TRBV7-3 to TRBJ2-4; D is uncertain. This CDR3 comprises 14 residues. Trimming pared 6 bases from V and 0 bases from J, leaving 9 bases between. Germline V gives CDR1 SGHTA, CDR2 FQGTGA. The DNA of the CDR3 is TGTGCCAGCAGTTCCCGACTAGCCAAAAACATTCAGTACTTC. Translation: CASSSRLAKNIQYF.

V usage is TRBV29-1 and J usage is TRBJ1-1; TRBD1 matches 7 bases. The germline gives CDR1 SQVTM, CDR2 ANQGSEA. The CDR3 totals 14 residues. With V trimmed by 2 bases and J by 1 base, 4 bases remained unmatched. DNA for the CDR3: TGCAGCGTTGAAAGGGGACAGTCGAACACTGAAGCTTTCTTT. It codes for CSVERGQSNTEAFF. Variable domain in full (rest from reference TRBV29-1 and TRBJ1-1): SAVISQKPSRDICQRGTSLTIQCQVDSQVTMMFWYRQQPGQSLTLIATANQGSEATYESGFVIDKFPISRPNLTFSTLTVSNMSPEDSSIYLCSVERGQSNTEAFFGQGTRLTVV.

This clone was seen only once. Here the CDR3 reads CASSLVTGGFKMNTEAFF. The CDR3 DNA reads TGTGCCAGCAGCTTGGTTACAGGGGGGTTTAAGATGAACACTGAAGCTTTCTTT. The chain is built from TRBV5-4 and TRBJ1-1; 8 bases agree with TRBD1. Unmatched junction bases numbered 10, after V lost 0 bases and J lost 0 bases. Germline values: CDR1 SGHNT, CDR2 YYREEE (reference sequence). This CDR3 contains 18 residues.

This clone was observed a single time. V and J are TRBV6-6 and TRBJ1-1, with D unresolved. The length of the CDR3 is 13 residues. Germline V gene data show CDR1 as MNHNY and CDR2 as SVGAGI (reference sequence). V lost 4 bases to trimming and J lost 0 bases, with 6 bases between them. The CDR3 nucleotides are TGTGCCAGCAGTTTACAGATGAACACTGAAGCTTTCTTT. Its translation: CASSLQMNTEAFF.

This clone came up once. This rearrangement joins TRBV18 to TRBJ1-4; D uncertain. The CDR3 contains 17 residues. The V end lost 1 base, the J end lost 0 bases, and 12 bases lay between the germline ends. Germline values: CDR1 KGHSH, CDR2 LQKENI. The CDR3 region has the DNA TGTGCCAGCTCACCACTGGCGGTTTCAGCAACTAATGAAAAACTGTTTTTT. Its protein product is CASSPLAVSATNEKLFF.

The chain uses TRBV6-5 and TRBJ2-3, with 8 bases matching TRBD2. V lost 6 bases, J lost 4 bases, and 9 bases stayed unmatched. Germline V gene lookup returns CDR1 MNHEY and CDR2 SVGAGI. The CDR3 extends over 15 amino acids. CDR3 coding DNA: TGTGCCAGCAGCCCGGCGGGGGGCTTGGCAGATACGCAGTATTTT. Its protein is CASSPAGGLADTQYF.

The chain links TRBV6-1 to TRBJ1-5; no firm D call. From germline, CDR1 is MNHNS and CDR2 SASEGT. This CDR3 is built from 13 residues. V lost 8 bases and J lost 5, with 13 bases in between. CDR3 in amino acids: CASRRVPDQPQHF. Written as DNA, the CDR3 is TGTGCCAGCCGGAGGGTCCCCGATCAGCCCCAGCATTTT.

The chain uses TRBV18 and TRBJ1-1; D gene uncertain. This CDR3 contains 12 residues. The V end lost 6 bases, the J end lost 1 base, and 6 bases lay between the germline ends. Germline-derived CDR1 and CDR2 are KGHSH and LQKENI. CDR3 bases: TGTGCCAGCTCTCCAAGGAACACTGAAGCTTTCTTT. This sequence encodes CASSPRNTEAFF. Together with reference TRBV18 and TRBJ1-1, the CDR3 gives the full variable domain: NAGVMQNPRHLVRRRGQEARLRCSPMKGHSHVYWYRQLPEEGLKFMVYLQKENIIDESGMPKERFSAEFPKEGPSILRIQQVVRGDSAAYFCASSPRNTEAFFGQGTRLTVV.

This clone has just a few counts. The CDR3 here is CASSAQGGANYGYTF. Written as DNA, the CDR3 is TGTGCCAGCAGCGCACAGGGGGGCGCTAACTATGGCTACACCTTC. V is TRBV27 and J is TRBJ1-2; the match to TRBD1 covers 8 bases. The CDR3 covers 15 residues. Unmatched junction bases numbered 6, after V lost 6 bases and J lost 0 bases. Germline V gives CDR1 MNHEY, CDR2 SMNVEV (reference sequence).

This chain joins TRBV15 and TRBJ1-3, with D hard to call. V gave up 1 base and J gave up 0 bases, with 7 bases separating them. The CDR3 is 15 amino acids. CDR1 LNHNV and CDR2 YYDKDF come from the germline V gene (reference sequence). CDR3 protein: CATSRGASSGNTIYF. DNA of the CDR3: TGTGCCACCAGCAGAGGAGCCTCCTCTGGAAACACCATATATTTT.